This TCR beta chain was profiled in a study of cytomegalovirus exposure and HLA in healthy donors. Notes on the study in general: Later analysis suggested links between common viral pathogens and several top significant clusters.

This clone appeared a few times. The antigen remains undetermined. Participants comprised healthy donors of bone marrow. 13 Jbeta primers and 60 Vbeta primers were used for the PCR. The data were produced by immunoSEQ multiplex PCR, yet TCRdb's version contains in-frame clones alone and is incomplete. The sample holds around 130,000 clones, roughly 79% seen once. The V and J ends lost 5 bases and 4 bases, in that order; junction bases with no gene match: 6. CDR3 size: 15 residues. Germline assignment: CDR1 SGHNT and CDR2 YENEEA. The TCR was taken from a middle-aged woman in good health and CMV-seronegative. Sequencing was done on a sample of PBMCs. This chain links TRBV11-3 with TRBJ1-3; 9 bases are shared with TRBD1. CDR3 DNA sequence: TGTGCCAGCAGCCCAGGACAGGGGCCCGGAAACACCATATATTTT. It yields the protein CASSPGQGPGNTIYF.